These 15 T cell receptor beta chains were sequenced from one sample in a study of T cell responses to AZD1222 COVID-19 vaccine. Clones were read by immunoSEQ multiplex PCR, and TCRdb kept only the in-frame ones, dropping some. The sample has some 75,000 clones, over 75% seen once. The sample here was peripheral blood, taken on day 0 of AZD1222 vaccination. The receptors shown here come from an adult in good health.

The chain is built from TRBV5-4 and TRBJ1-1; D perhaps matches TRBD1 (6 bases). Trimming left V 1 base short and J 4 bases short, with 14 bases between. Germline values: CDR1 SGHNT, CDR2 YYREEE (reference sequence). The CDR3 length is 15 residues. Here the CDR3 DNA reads TGTGCCAGCAGCTTGTGGAGGGGGGTAGTCACTGAAGCTTTCTTT. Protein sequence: CASSLWRGVVTEAFF.

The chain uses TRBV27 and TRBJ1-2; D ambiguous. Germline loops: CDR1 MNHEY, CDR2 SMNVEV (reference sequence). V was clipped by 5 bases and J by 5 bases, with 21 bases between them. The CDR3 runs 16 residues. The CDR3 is CASSVTGWGREYGYTF. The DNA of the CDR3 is TGTGCCAGCAGTGTTACGGGGTGGGGTCGTGAGTATGGCTACACCTTC.

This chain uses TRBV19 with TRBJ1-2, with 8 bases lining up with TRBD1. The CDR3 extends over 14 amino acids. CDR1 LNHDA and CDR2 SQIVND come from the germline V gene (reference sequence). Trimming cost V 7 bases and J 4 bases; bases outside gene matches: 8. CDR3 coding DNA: TGTGCCAGTAATTCAGGACAGGGAGTCTATGGCTACACCTTC. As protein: CASNSGQGVYGYTF. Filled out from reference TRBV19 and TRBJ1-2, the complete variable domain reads DGGITQSPKYLFRKEGQNVTLSCEQNLNHDAMYWYRQDPGQGLRLIYYSQIVNDFQKGDIAEGYSVSREKKESFPLTVTSAQKNPTAFYLCASNSGQGVYGYTFGSGTRLTVV.

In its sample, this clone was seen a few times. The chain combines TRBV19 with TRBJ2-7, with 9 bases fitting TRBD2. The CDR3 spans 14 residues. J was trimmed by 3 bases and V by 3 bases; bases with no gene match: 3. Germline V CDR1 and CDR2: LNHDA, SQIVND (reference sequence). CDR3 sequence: CASSMTSGLYEQYF. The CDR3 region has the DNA TGTGCCAGTAGTATGACTAGCGGACTCTACGAGCAGTACTTC.

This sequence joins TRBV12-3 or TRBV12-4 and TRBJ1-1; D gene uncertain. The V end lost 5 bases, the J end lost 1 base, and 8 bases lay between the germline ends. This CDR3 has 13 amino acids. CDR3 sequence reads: CASSPRTNTEAFF. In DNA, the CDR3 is TGTGCCAGCAGTCCCCGGACGAACACTGAAGCTTTCTTT.

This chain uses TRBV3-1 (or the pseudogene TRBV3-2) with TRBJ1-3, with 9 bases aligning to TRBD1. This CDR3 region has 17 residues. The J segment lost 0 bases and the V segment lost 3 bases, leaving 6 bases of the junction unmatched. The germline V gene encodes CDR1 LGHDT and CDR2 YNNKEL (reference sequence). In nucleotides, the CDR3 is TGTGCCAGCAGCCATAGGACAGGGGCCAACTCTGGAAACACCATATATTTT. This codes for CASSHRTGANSGNTIYF.

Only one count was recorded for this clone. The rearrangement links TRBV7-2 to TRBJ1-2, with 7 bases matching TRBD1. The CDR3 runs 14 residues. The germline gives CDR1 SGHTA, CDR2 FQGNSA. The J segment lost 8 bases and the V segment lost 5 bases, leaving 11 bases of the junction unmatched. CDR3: CASSRQSGQRGYTF. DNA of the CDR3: TGTGCCAGCAGCCGCCAATCGGGACAGAGGGGCTACACCTTC.

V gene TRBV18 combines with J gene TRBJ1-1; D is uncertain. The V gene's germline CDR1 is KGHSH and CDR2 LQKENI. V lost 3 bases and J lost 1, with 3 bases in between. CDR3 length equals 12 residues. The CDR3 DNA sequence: TGTGCCAGCTCACCGTCGAACACTGAAGCTTTCTTT. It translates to CASSPSNTEAFF.

This CDR3 reads CASSPLAGPYNEQFF. CDR3 nucleotides: TGTGCCAGCAGCCCCTTAGCGGGGCCCTACAATGAGCAGTTCTTC. V gene TRBV7-3 combines with J gene TRBJ2-1, with 8 nucleotides matching TRBD2. The CDR3 runs to 15 residues. Germline values: CDR1 SGHTA, CDR2 FQGTGA. V shed 5 bases and J 2 bases; nucleotides not matched to a gene: 5.

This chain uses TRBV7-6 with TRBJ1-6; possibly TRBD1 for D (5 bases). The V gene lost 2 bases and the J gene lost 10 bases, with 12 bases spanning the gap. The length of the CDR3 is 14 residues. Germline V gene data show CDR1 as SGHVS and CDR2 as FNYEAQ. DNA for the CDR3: TGTGCCAGCAGCTTAATGCAGGGCGAATCACCCCTCCACTTT. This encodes CASSLMQGESPLHF.

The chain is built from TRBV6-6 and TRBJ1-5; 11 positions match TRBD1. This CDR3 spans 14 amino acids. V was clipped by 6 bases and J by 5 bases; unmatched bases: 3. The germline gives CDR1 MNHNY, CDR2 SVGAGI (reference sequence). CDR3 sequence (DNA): TGTGCCAGCAGCTCGGGACAGGGGGATCAGCCCCAGCATTTT. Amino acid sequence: CASSSGQGDQPQHF.

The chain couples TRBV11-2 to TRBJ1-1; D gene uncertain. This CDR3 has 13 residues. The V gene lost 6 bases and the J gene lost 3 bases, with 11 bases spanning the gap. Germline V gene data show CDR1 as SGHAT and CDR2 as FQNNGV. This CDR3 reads CASRRGQDTEAFF. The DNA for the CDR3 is TGTGCCAGCAGGAGAGGGCAGGACACTGAAGCTTTCTTT. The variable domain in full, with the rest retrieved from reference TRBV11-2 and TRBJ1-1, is EAGVAQSPRYKIIEKRQSVAFWCNPISGHATLYWYQQILGQGPKLLIQFQNNGVVDDSQLPKDRFSAERLKGVDSTLKIQPAKLEDSAVYLCASRRGQDTEAFFGQGTRLTVV.

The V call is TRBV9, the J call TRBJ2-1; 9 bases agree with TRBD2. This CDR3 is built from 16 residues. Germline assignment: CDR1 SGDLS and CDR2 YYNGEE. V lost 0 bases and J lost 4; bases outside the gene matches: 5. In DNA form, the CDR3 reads TGTGCCAGCAGCGTAGTTAGTAGCGGGAGATACAATGAGCAGTTCTTC. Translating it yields CASSVVSSGRYNEQFF.

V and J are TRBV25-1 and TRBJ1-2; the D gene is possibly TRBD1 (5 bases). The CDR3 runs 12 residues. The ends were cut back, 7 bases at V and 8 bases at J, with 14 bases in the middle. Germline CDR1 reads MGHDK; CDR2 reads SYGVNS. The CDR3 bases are TGTGCCAGCACCGGGGGGTCGGAAGGCTACACCTTC. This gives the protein CASTGGSEGYTF.

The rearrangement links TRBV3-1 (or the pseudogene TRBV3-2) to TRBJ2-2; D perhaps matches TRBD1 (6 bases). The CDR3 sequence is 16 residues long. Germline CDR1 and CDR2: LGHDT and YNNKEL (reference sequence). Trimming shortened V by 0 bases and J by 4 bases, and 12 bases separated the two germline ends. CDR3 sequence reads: CASSQDRGGGTGELFF. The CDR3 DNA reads TGTGCCAGCAGCCAAGACAGGGGCGGAGGCACCGGGGAGCTGTTTTTT.